The rows below give T cell receptor beta chains drawn from one sample of a study of blood T cells in healthy people across ages. TCRdb independently ran MiXCR on the 5' RACE reads; one entry per CDR3 protein. The repertoire holds over 1,200,000 distinct CDR3 sequences, approximately 60% seen once, with roughly 6.3% in the top ten. The material sequenced was blood. The receptors come from a man aged 18 to 29 in good health. Each CDR3 is given with its conserved first and last residue. The D gene is left open where the match is weak. Clone size is shown for a subset of rows, as once, few, many or a class of expanded clone.

clone_size: NA; j_call: TRBJ2-7; d_call: TRBD2; v_call: TRBV7-2; cdr3_aa: CASSLGASGRAGYEQYF; cdr3_nt: TGTGCCAGCAGCTTAGGGGCTAGCGGGAGGGCCGGGTACGAGCAGTACTTC
clone_size: NA; j_call: TRBJ2-3; d_call: TRBD1; v_call: TRBV5-1; cdr3_aa: CASSSGQRPDTQYF; cdr3_nt: TGCGCCAGCAGCTCGGGACAGCGACCAGATACGCAGTATTTT
clone_size: NA; j_call: TRBJ2-5; d_call: NA; v_call: TRBV28; cdr3_aa: CASSSSDGLGDLYF; cdr3_nt: NA
clone_size: few; j_call: TRBJ2-1; d_call: NA; v_call: TRBV4-1; cdr3_aa: CASSQDSAGLMRGNEQFF; cdr3_nt: TGCGCCAGCAGCCAAGACTCGGCAGGGCTAATGAGGGGCAATGAGCAGTTCTTC
clone_size: NA; j_call: TRBJ2-1; d_call: NA; v_call: TRBV10-3; cdr3_aa: CAVGSSYNEQFF; cdr3_nt: TGTGCCGTGGGGAGCTCCTACAATGAGCAGTTCTTC
clone_size: NA; j_call: TRBJ2-7; d_call: TRBD2; v_call: TRBV28; cdr3_aa: CASSLLAGYKQYF; cdr3_nt: TGTGCCAGCAGTTTACTAGCGGGGTACAAGCAGTACTTC
clone_size: few; j_call: TRBJ2-3; d_call: NA; v_call: TRBV20-1; cdr3_aa: CSASVLDTQYF; cdr3_nt: TGCAGTGCTAGCGTTCTAGATACGCAGTATTTT
clone_size: NA; j_call: TRBJ2-3; d_call: NA; v_call: TRBV12-3/TRBV12-4; cdr3_aa: CASSFLPDTQYF; cdr3_nt: TGTGCCAGCAGTTTTCTGCCTGATACGCAGTATTTT
clone_size: NA; j_call: TRBJ2-7; d_call: TRBD1; v_call: TRBV27; cdr3_aa: CASSRRGQSGEQYF; cdr3_nt: TGTGCCAGCAGTAGAAGGGGACAGAGTGGCGAGCAGTACTTC
clone_size: NA; j_call: TRBJ2-6; d_call: NA; v_call: TRBV5-1; cdr3_aa: CASSLAETGANVLTF; cdr3_nt: TGCGCCAGCAGCTTGGCTGAAACTGGGGCCAACGTCCTGACTTTC
clone_size: NA; j_call: TRBJ1-1; d_call: TRBD1; v_call: TRBV29-1; cdr3_aa: CSVMGQAASTEAFF; cdr3_nt: TGCAGCGTCATGGGACAGGCGGCGAGCACTGAAGCTTTCTTT
clone_size: few; j_call: TRBJ1-2; d_call: NA; v_call: TRBV28; cdr3_aa: CATTYGAAPRGYTF; cdr3_nt: TGTGCCACCACCTATGGGGCCGCTCCCCGAGGCTACACCTTC
clone_size: NA; j_call: TRBJ2-3; d_call: TRBD2; v_call: TRBV4-1; cdr3_aa: CASSQAAGGLRDTQYF; cdr3_nt: TGCGCCAGCAGCCAAGCAGCGGGGGGGCTGAGAGATACGCAGTATTTT
clone_size: few; j_call: TRBJ1-2; d_call: TRBD1; v_call: TRBV3-1; cdr3_aa: CASSQSMGQGTYGYTF; cdr3_nt: TGTGCCAGCAGCCAGTCTATGGGACAGGGTACTTATGGCTACACCTTC
clone_size: NA; j_call: TRBJ2-7; d_call: TRBD2; v_call: TRBV6-2/TRBV6-3; cdr3_aa: CASSGRQSRGDEQYF; cdr3_nt: TGTGCCAGCAGTGGGAGACAGTCTCGGGGGGACGAGCAGTACTTC
clone_size: few; j_call: TRBJ2-3; d_call: TRBD2; v_call: TRBV28; cdr3_aa: CASSPILAGSTDTQYF; cdr3_nt: TGTGCCAGCAGTCCCATACTAGCGGGAAGCACAGATACGCAGTATTTT
clone_size: few; j_call: TRBJ2-1; d_call: TRBD2; v_call: TRBV28; cdr3_aa: CASRPGLAVYNEQFF; cdr3_nt: TGTGCCAGCAGACCGGGACTAGCGGTCTACAATGAGCAGTTCTTC
clone_size: few; j_call: TRBJ2-7; d_call: NA; v_call: TRBV6-1; cdr3_aa: CASSPPFSTYEQYF; cdr3_nt: TGTGCCAGCAGTCCCCCTTTTAGTACCTACGAGCAGTACTTC
clone_size: NA; j_call: TRBJ1-6; d_call: NA; v_call: TRBV7-9; cdr3_aa: CASSSTTDYNSPLHF; cdr3_nt: TGTGCCAGCAGCTCGACGACAGATTATAATTCACCCCTCCACTTT
clone_size: NA; j_call: TRBJ2-7; d_call: TRBD2; v_call: TRBV20-1; cdr3_aa: CSASPFFILASGVSYEQYF; cdr3_nt: TGCAGTGCTAGCCCCTTCTTTATTTTGGCTAGCGGTGTTTCCTACGAGCAGTACTTC